This T cell receptor (beta chain) was captured by sequencing in a study of human T cells and chemical hapten exposure. The CDR3 is 14 amino acids. Germline V lookup: CDR1 DFQATT, CDR2 SNEGSKA (reference sequence). V trimming: 8 bases; J trimming: 3 bases; junction bases outside the gene matches: 13. Time point here: healthy volunteer bleed at 6 weeks. The starting material, unfractionated whole blood, was used for total RNA extraction. The study used a library that attached unique molecular identifiers to individual cDNA molecules. TCRdb redid the calling of the RACE reads with MiXCR, one entry per CDR3 protein. The sample includes some 40,000 distinct CDR3 sequences, approximately 4% seen only once; the top ten take 4.5% to 6.5%. Study observations and caveats: TCRs exceeding 1 in 1000 frequency stayed unchanged with DPC sensitization.

This clonotype was observed a handful of times. Its antigen is unidentified. Input material: whole blood. The sequence derives from a human donor in good health. Some clones in this sample may be carry-over from other donors' samples. The genes are TRBV20-1 and TRBJ2-7; TRBD1 agrees at 7 bases. The CDR3 DNA is TGCAGTACCCGACAGGGTTTTTACAGCTACGAGCAGTACTTC. It codes for CSTRQGFYSYEQYF.